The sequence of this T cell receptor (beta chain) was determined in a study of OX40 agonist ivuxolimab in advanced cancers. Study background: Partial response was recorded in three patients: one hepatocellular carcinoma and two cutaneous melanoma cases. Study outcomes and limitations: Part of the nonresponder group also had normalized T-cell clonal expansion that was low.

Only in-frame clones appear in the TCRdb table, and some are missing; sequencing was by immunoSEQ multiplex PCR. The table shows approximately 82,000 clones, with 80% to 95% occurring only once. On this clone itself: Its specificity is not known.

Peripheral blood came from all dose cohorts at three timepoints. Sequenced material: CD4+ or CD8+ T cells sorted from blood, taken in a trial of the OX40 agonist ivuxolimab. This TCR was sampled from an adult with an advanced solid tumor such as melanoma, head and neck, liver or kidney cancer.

CDR3 in DNA: TGTGCCAGCAGCTCTTCCGGGACTAGATACAATGAGCAGTTCTTC. This sequence encodes CASSSSGTRYNEQFF. This chain connects TRBV7-8 to TRBJ2-1; TRBD2 matches 8 bases. The CDR3 is 15 amino acids. J lost 4 bases, V lost 4 bases, and 6 bases had no gene match. Germline CDR1 and CDR2: SGHVS and FQNEAQ.